The entry below gives a single TCR beta chain sequence along with its context. The antigen remains unidentified. This sample was taken from a study of shared clonotypes between healthy human individuals. Study details: Donors had three CD4 naive, three CD4 memory, two CD8 naive and one CD8 memory plate apiece.

Deletions cut 5 bases from V and 8 bases from J, with 18 bases between. CDR1 and CDR2 (germline): MNHEY, SVGAGI. The CDR3 length is 15 residues. Study-wide results and caveats: On the whole, naive subsets had larger estimated richness than memory subsets had.

Produced via immunoSEQ multiplex PCR; TCRdb's table is partial and in-frame only. The sample has approximately 710,000 clones, less than 95% seen once. The sequence was collected from a man between 18 and 29 years old in good health. Some clones in this sample may be carry-over from other donors' samples. The source material was memory CD8+ T cells from PBMCs. The subset is: CD45RO+ cells pooled with CCR7-negative TemRA cells. The genes are TRBV6-5 and TRBJ1-4; possible D gene TRBD1, 6 bases. The CDR3 DNA is TGTGCCAGCAGTCGATCGGGGGGGCATGTAGAAAAACTGTTTTTT. Translating gives CASSRSGGHVEKLFF.